The clone carrying this TCR beta chain was counted many times. Its antigen is currently unknown. It was by quantitative 5'-RACE with molecular barcodes that TCR beta libraries were made. A single record per CDR3 protein comes from TCRdb applying MiXCR to the 5' RACE reads. The top ten hold roughly 9.5% of the sample, which has under 400,000 distinct CDR3 sequences, approximately 10% seen once. These data are taken from a study of CD8 T cells in ankylosing spondylitis. This CDR3 contains 14 residues. V lost 1 base and J lost 3, with 10 bases in between. Germline assignment: CDR1 SGHRS and CDR2 YFSETQ. Study conclusions and caveats: It appeared that ankylosing spondylitis blood was characterized by a TCR beta motif of about 8 highly homologous variants. In ankylosing spondylitis patients, matched synovial fluid reportedly showed significant enrichment of disease-linked clones. Earlier work had already found some motif variants in reactive arthritis synovial fluid and blood.

The receptor was isolated from a female donor with ankylosing spondylitis or in good health (not recorded which). Specimen: blood, either unsorted or a sorted T cell fraction (not recorded which). The rearrangement joins TRBV5-1 to TRBJ2-5; TRBD1 might be the D (6 bases). The CDR3 sequence is CASSLFGGEETQYF. CDR3 coding DNA: TGCGCCAGCAGCTTGTTTGGGGGCGAAGAGACCCAGTACTTC.